This T cell receptor beta chain came from a study of T-cell memory formation after mild COVID-19. Turning to this clonotype: Its antigen is unidentified.

Each CDR3 protein is one row after TCRdb ran MiXCR on the 5' RACE reads. This sample has under 300,000 distinct CDR3 sequences, with roughly 15% found just once. General observations from the study: The study detected some responding clones in pre-infection memory, suggesting cross-reactive memory joined. Later expanders leaned CD4+, whereas day 15 to 85 contracting clones were balanced CD4/CD8. Clones which contracted sat mainly in CM and EM if CD4+, and in EMRA if CD8+.

In germline, CDR1 is SNHLY, CDR2 FYNNEI. The CDR3 totals 15 residues. V lost 6 bases to trimming and J lost 1 base, with 13 bases between them. The TCR originated in a man between 18 and 35 years old who had mild COVID-19 (a few samples of this study predate the infection). Cell type and time point are not known. The material sequenced was PBMCs or a T cell subset sorted from them (not recorded which). The chain combines TRBV2 with TRBJ2-4; the D gene is possibly TRBD1 (6 bases). The CDR3 DNA reads TGTGCCAGCAGCGGGGACAACAACGCCAAAAACATTCAGTACTTC. It codes for CASSGDNNAKNIQYF.